A single sample is the source of the 5 T cell receptor beta chains below, sequenced in a study of blood T cell repertoires in COVID-19. Measured with immunoSEQ multiplex PCR; TCRdb has only the in-frame clones, and not every one. Of under 250,000 clones in the sample, 65% to 90% were seen once. Sequencing used peripheral blood. The receptor set was obtained from a man aged 50-60 years with COVID-19, enrolled during active disease.

This clone has only a few counts. The rearrangement links TRBV2 to TRBJ2-1; 8 positions agree with TRBD2. CDR1 and CDR2 from the germline V gene are SNHLY and FYNNEI. The length of the CDR3 is 15 residues. J lost 8 bases, V lost 7 bases, and 13 bases had no gene match. CDR3 coding DNA: TGTGCCAGCACCCCTGCCGGGACTAGGGGTGATGAGCAGTTCTTC. The encoded protein is CASTPAGTRGDEQFF. Filled out from reference TRBV2 and TRBJ2-1, the complete variable domain reads EPEVTQTPSHQVTQMGQEVILRCVPISNHLYFYWYRQILGQKVEFLVSFYNNEISEKSEIFDDQFSVERPDGSNFTLKIRSTKLEDSAMYFCASTPAGTRGDEQFFGPGTRLTVL.

The chain joins TRBV6-5 to TRBJ1-6, with unresolved D. This CDR3 contains 16 residues. Trimming removed 3 bases from V and 0 bases from J, with 9 bases in between. The germline gives CDR1 MNHEY, CDR2 SVGAGI. The CDR3 protein is CASSYDGRSYNSPLHF. As DNA, the CDR3 is TGTGCCAGCAGTTATGATGGCCGCTCCTATAATTCACCCCTCCACTTT.

The CDR3 spells CASSRLAGLQTQYF. DNA for the CDR3: TGTGCCAGCAGCAGACTAGCGGGATTGCAGACCCAGTACTTC. V is TRBV7-9 and J is TRBJ2-5, with TRBD2 matching 11 bases. CDR1 SEHNR and CDR2 FQNEAQ come from the germline V gene (reference sequence). This CDR3 has 14 amino acids. The V and J ends lost 5 bases and 6 bases, in that order; junction bases with no gene match: 5.

The gene calls are TRBV7-2 and TRBJ1-5, with D uncertain. There are 14 residues in the CDR3. Germline CDR1 is SGHTA and CDR2 is FQGNSA. The ends were cut back, 1 base at V and 5 bases at J, with 9 bases in the middle. The CDR3: CASSLVAVDQPQHF. CDR3 bases: TGTGCCAGCAGCTTAGTAGCCGTAGATCAGCCCCAGCATTTT.

The sample holds one count of this clone. The V call is TRBV28, the J call TRBJ2-7; 8 nucleotides agree with TRBD2. The ends lost 8 bases at V and 3 bases at J; junction bases unmatched: 9. Germline V gives CDR1 MDHEN, CDR2 SYDVKM. This CDR3 has 14 residues. The CDR3 coding sequence is TGTGCCAGCGATCGGGGGGGCGGATACTACGAGCAGTACTTC. It specifies CASDRGGGYYEQYF. The full variable domain, rest sourced from reference TRBV28 and TRBJ2-7, is DVKVTQSSRYLVKRTGEKVFLECVQDMDHENMFWYRQDPGLGLRLIYFSYDVKMKEKGDIPEGYSVSREKKERFSLILESASTNQTSMYLCASDRGGGYYEQYFGPGTRLTVT.